This T cell receptor (beta chain) was identified in a study of blood T cell repertoires in COVID-19. Background on the study: Samples representing acute and convalescent COVID-19 were sourced from the United States, Italy and Spain. The analysed material was cDNA or gDNA that came from T cells, B-cell-depleted T cells, or PBMCs.

This CDR3 contains 17 residues. V lost 4 bases and J 4 bases, leaving 17 bases between the germline ends. The germline gives CDR1 MNHNS, CDR2 SASEGT. In the authors' methods: Estimated nucleated cell counts came from reference gene primer amplification. Using immunoSEQ multiplex PCR, the repertoire was profiled, and TCRdb retains in-frame clones only, with some absent. The DNA gave D and trimming, while V, J and clone size come from that table. The repertoire holds approximately 190,000 clones, about 90% seen once, with under 25% in the top ten. The source material was peripheral blood. This TCR derives from a man aged 55 to 70 with active or convalescent COVID-19. The rearrangement links TRBV6-1 to TRBJ2-6; D may be TRBD1 (6 bases). For the CDR3, the DNA is TGTGCCAGCAGTGGGTCCGGGGCAGGGGCCGGGGCCAACGTCCTGACTTTC. It specifies CASSGSGAGAGANVLTF.